The 9 T cell receptor beta chains below were found in one sample sequenced in a study of T cells in localized non-small cell lung cancer. Generated by immunoSEQ multiplex PCR, the TCRdb table keeps only in-frame clones and is missing some. The top ten clones hold about 20% of a sample with about 59,000 clones, 80% to 95% of them seen once. The source material was peripheral blood, sampled before any cancer treatment. The receptors come from a man between 40 and 70 years old with stage I lung adenocarcinoma.

The chain uses TRBV29-1 and TRBJ1-2; TRBD1 is a possible D gene (6 bases). Per germline, CDR1 SQVTM and CDR2 ANQGSEA. Trimming cost V 5 bases and J 3 bases, with 7 bases left between them. CDR3 length equals 11 residues. The CDR3 region is CSVNRDYGYTF. In nucleotides, the CDR3 is TGCAGCGTTAACAGGGACTATGGCTACACCTTC. The variable domain in full, with the rest retrieved from reference TRBV29-1 and TRBJ1-2, is SAVISQKPSRDICQRGTSLTIQCQVDSQVTMMFWYRQQPGQSLTLIATANQGSEATYESGFVIDKFPISRPNLTFSTLTVSNMSPEDSSIYLCSVNRDYGYTFGSGTRLTVV.

This chain joins TRBV6-5 and TRBJ1-2, with D perhaps matching TRBD1 (6 bases). Germline CDR1 and CDR2: MNHEY and SVGAGI. V gave up 6 bases and J gave up 3 bases, with 14 bases separating them. There are 14 residues in the CDR3. The CDR3 here is CASRKPGDDYGYTF. CDR3 sequence (DNA): TGTGCCAGCAGAAAGCCAGGGGACGACTATGGCTACACCTTC.

The genes are TRBV19 and TRBJ1-1, with 7 bases lining up with TRBD1. This CDR3 spans 15 amino acids. V shed 6 bases, J shed 0 bases, and the junction held 7 bases outside the gene matches. In germline, CDR1 is LNHDA, CDR2 SQIVND (reference sequence). CDR3 sequence reads: CASRYDRAMNTEAFF. For the CDR3, the DNA is TGTGCCAGTAGGTACGACAGGGCTATGAACACTGAAGCTTTCTTT.

V gene TRBV25-1 combines with J gene TRBJ2-7; D gene ambiguous. CDR3 length: 9 amino acids. CDR1 and CDR2 from the germline V gene are MGHDK and SYGVNS. Trimming pared 5 bases from V and 4 bases from J, leaving 0 bases between. The CDR3 region has the DNA TGTGCCAGCAGTTACGAGCAGTACTTC. It encodes CASSYEQYF.

This clone was picked up one time. This chain connects TRBV27 to TRBJ2-7; 9 nucleotides align to TRBD2. V gave up 6 bases and J gave up 6 bases; unmatched junction bases: 9. CDR1 MNHEY and CDR2 SMNVEV come from the germline V gene (reference sequence). CDR3 length: 14 amino acids. In nucleotides, the CDR3 is TGTGCCAGCAGCGTTAGCGGGAGCTCTGCCGAGCAGTACTTC. This codes for CASSVSGSSAEQYF.

The V gene is TRBV25-1, the J gene TRBJ2-7, with D possibly TRBD1 on 6 matching bases. The CDR3 totals 13 residues. Germline assignment: CDR1 MGHDK and CDR2 SYGVNS. Deletions cut 6 bases from V and 10 bases from J, with 19 bases between. The CDR3 sequence is CASSPSQGTGQYF. Written as DNA, the CDR3 is TGTGCCAGCAGCCCGTCACAGGGTACGGGACAGTACTTC.

CDR3 amino acids: CASSSLAGAGWNYEQYF. The CDR3 coding sequence is TGTGCCAGCAGTTCCCTAGCGGGAGCGGGGTGGAATTACGAGCAGTACTTC. The genes are TRBV13 and TRBJ2-7; 10 bases agree with TRBD2. Trimming removed 6 bases from V and 4 bases from J; junction bases left unmatched: 15. The germline V gene encodes CDR1 PRHDT and CDR2 FYEKMQ (reference sequence). The CDR3 sequence is 17 residues long.

This chain joins TRBV19 and TRBJ2-5; D assignment may be TRBD1 or TRBD2 (5 bases each). This CDR3 is 14 amino acids long. The germline V gene has CDR1 LNHDA and CDR2 SQIVND (reference sequence). With 5 bases removed from V and 5 bases from J, the gap between germline ends came to 15 bases. In DNA, the CDR3 is TGTGCCAGTAGTTTCGGTAGCAGGGAGGAGACCCAGTACTTC. Translating gives CASSFGSREETQYF.

V usage is TRBV18 and J usage is TRBJ2-1, with 7 bases lining up with TRBD1. This CDR3 region has 15 residues. After removal of 3 bases from V and 6 bases from J, the junction contained 8 bases not matched to a gene. Germline V CDR1 and CDR2: KGHSH, LQKENI. The CDR3 spells CASSPRQGGTNEQFF. The CDR3 DNA follows: TGTGCCAGCTCACCGAGACAGGGTGGGACCAATGAGCAGTTCTTC.